The clone carrying this TCR beta chain showed up just once. The source of the sample is a study of PD-1 blockade in classical Hodgkin lymphoma. Every single patient, without exception, relapsed after autologous stem cell transplantation, and brentuximab vedotin exposure varied. V was shortened by 11 bases and J by 4 bases, with 18 bases between the two germline ends. CDR1 is MGHDK and CDR2 is SYGVNS in the germline V gene. The CDR3 has 13 amino acids. The data were produced by immunoSEQ multiplex PCR, yet TCRdb's version contains in-frame clones alone and is incomplete. The table has 20,000 or so clones, nearly 75% seen once.

This sequence was found in a human donor with classical Hodgkin lymphoma. V usage is TRBV25-1 and J usage is TRBJ2-7; possible D gene TRBD1, 5 bases. The sequencing here drew on peripheral blood mononuclear cells (PBMCs), taken before the second cycle of nivolumab. CDR3 residues: CAGRADSEYEQYF. The CDR3 bases are TGTGCCGGCCGGGCAGACAGCGAATACGAGCAGTACTTC.